A selection of T cell receptor beta chains follows, all from one sample in a study of shared clonotypes between healthy human individuals. The data were produced by immunoSEQ multiplex PCR, yet TCRdb's version contains in-frame clones alone and is incomplete. The top ten clones hold roughly 0.56% of a sample with over a million clones, about 84% of them seen once. Sequencing was performed on memory CD4+ T cells from PBMCs. These receptor sequences come from a man aged 18 to 30 in good health. Some clones in this sample may be carry-over from other donors' samples. Both conserved end residues are part of each CDR3. The order of the fields is D gene, J gene, V gene, clone size, CDR3 protein, CDR3 DNA. D genes are given only for firm matches. Size tells how often a clone was seen (once, few, many) or the class of an expanded clone, and some rows leave it out.

D: NA; J: TRBJ2-2; V: TRBV7-2; size: NA; CDR3: CASSPVWGTGGELFF; DNA: TGTGCCAGCAGCCCAGTCTGGGGGACTGGCGGGGAGCTGTTTTTT
D: NA; J: TRBJ2-3; V: TRBV4-1; size: NA; CDR3: CASSQGLFRGLTDTQYF; DNA: TGCGCCAGCAGCCAAGGTCTCTTTCGGGGCCTCACAGATACGCAGTATTTT
D: NA; J: TRBJ1-4; V: TRBV2; size: NA; CDR3: CASSNRGSGEKLFF; DNA: TGTGCCAGCAGTAACCGAGGGAGCGGGGAAAAACTGTTTTTT
D: TRBD1; J: TRBJ2-2; V: TRBV2; size: NA; CDR3: CATSRFGTGGKGELFF; DNA: TGTGCCACCTCTAGGTTTGGGACAGGGGGCAAGGGGGAGCTGTTTTTT
D: TRBD2; J: TRBJ2-1; V: TRBV5-1; size: NA; CDR3: CASSSGTSGSDEQFF; DNA: TGCGCCAGCAGTTCAGGGACTAGCGGGAGCGACGAGCAGTTCTTC
D: TRBD1; J: TRBJ2-1; V: TRBV5-1; size: NA; CDR3: CASSLQPGQGYNEQFF; DNA: TGCGCCAGCAGCTTACAACCGGGACAGGGGTACAATGAGCAGTTCTTC
D: TRBD2; J: TRBJ2-5; V: TRBV5-1; size: few; CDR3: CASSFLAGNTQETQYF; DNA: TGCGCCAGCAGCTTCCTAGCGGGTAATACTCAAGAGACCCAGTACTTC
D: NA; J: TRBJ1-1; V: TRBV7-6; size: NA; CDR3: CASSLAWGGTEAFF; DNA: TGTGCCAGCAGCTTAGCGTGGGGAGGGACTGAAGCTTTCTTT
D: TRBD1; J: TRBJ1-3; V: TRBV2; size: NA; CDR3: CASSVQGAGNTIYF; DNA: TGTGCCAGCAGTGTGCAGGGGGCTGGAAACACCATATATTTT
D: NA; J: TRBJ1-4; V: TRBV29-1; size: NA; CDR3: CSVEDREKLFF; DNA: TGCAGCGTTGAAGATCGGGAAAAACTGTTTTTT
D: NA; J: TRBJ1-4; V: TRBV19; size: few; CDR3: CASSIPGTTEKLFF; DNA: TGTGCCAGTAGTATCCCAGGGACGACGGAAAAACTGTTTTTT
D: NA; J: TRBJ1-1; V: TRBV29-1; size: NA; CDR3: CSVVELGAFF; DNA: TGCAGCGTTGTGGAGCTCGGGGCTTTCTTT
D: TRBD2; J: TRBJ2-2; V: TRBV4-3; size: NA; CDR3: CASSPLPGRGMNTGELFF; DNA: TGCGCCAGCAGCCCCCTACCCGGGCGGGGGATGAACACCGGGGAGCTGTTTTTT
D: NA; J: TRBJ2-7; V: TRBV4-3; size: NA; CDR3: CASSQDAGTMVEQYF; DNA: TGCGCCAGCAGCCAAGATGCAGGTACGATGGTCGAGCAGTACTTC
D: TRBD2; J: TRBJ2-5; V: TRBV6-1; size: NA; CDR3: CASTLRLALETQYF; DNA: TGTGCCAGCACTCTAAGACTAGCGTTAGAGACCCAGTACTTC
D: NA; J: TRBJ2-7; V: TRBV20-1; size: NA; CDR3: CSAKTGREQYF; DNA: TGCAGTGCCAAAACAGGGCGGGAGCAGTACTTC
D: NA; J: TRBJ1-3; V: TRBV9; size: NA; CDR3: CASSADPGVSGNTIYF; DNA: TGTGCCAGCAGCGCGGACCCAGGGGTATCTGGAAACACCATATATTTT
D: NA; J: TRBJ2-2; V: TRBV11-1; size: NA; CDR3: CASSLQVASRTGELFF; DNA: TGTGCCAGCAGTCTGCAGGTGGCCTCAAGGACCGGGGAGCTGTTTTTT
D: NA; J: TRBJ2-2; V: TRBV9; size: NA; CDR3: CASSVGPGGELFF; DNA: TGTGCCAGCAGCGTAGGCCCCGGCGGGGAGCTGTTTTTT
D: NA; J: TRBJ1-5; V: TRBV5-8; size: NA; CDR3: CASSLDRNQPQHF; DNA: TGTGCCAGCAGCTTGGACCGAAATCAGCCCCAGCATTTT